These 21 T cell receptor beta chains share one sample of origin, sequenced in a study of radiotherapy plus CTLA-4 blockade in lung cancer. Sequencing used immunoSEQ multiplex PCR; TCRdb keeps in-frame clones, though not all of them. There are under 70,000 clones in the sample; approximately 80% occur only once, and approximately 4.5% lies in the top ten. Sequences were derived from peripheral blood, sampled from a patient treated with radiotherapy plus ipilimumab. These receptors all come from a human donor with non-small cell lung cancer who had a complete response to radiotherapy plus ipilimumab.

This chain uses TRBV19 with TRBJ1-2, with 8 nucleotides matching TRBD1. V gave up 7 bases and J gave up 5 bases; unmatched junction bases: 3. This CDR3 region has 12 residues. CDR1 and CDR2 from the germline V gene are LNHDA and SQIVND (reference sequence). In nucleotides, the CDR3 is TGTGCCAGTACCAGACAGGGGTATGGCTACACCTTC. Amino acid sequence: CASTRQGYGYTF.

V gene TRBV19 combines with J gene TRBJ1-4; D is ambiguous. The CDR3 loop spans 17 amino acids. V lost 4 bases, J lost 4 bases, and 19 bases lay in between. CDR1 LNHDA and CDR2 SQIVND come from the germline V gene (reference sequence). CDR3 bases: TGTGCCAGTAGTAGGGGTTCGGGAGGCGGCTATAATGAAAAACTGTTTTTT. Its protein product is CASSRGSGGGYNEKLFF.

The CDR3, as DNA: TGCGCCAGCAGCTTGGTTCCAGCAGAGGATGGCTACACCTTC. Amino acids: CASSLVPAEDGYTF. The chain combines TRBV5-1 with TRBJ1-2; the D is unclear. The CDR3 sequence is 14 residues long. Germline V lookup: CDR1 SGHRS, CDR2 YFSETQ. Deletions cut 0 bases from V and 6 bases from J, with 12 bases between.

This clone has only a few counts. This rearrangement joins TRBV4-3 to TRBJ1-3, with D unresolved. The V end lost 1 base, the J end lost 1 base, and 11 bases lay between the germline ends. There are 16 residues in the CDR3. From germline, CDR1 is LGHNA and CDR2 YSLEER. CDR3 in DNA: TGCGCCAGCAGCCAAGCCCCGAGTGTATCTGGAAACACCATATATTTT. Translated, it gives CASSQAPSVSGNTIYF.

V gene TRBV5-5 combines with J gene TRBJ1-2; the D gene is possibly TRBD1 (5 bases). This CDR3 has 13 residues. Germline V gene lookup returns CDR1 SGHKS and CDR2 YYEKEE (reference sequence). V was clipped by 0 bases and J by 4 bases, with 7 bases between them. The CDR3 spells CASSLATAYGYTF. In DNA, the CDR3 is TGTGCCAGCAGCTTGGCGACAGCCTATGGCTACACCTTC.

The chain carries TRBV28 and TRBJ2-3, with 9 bases aligning to TRBD2. Germline V gene sequence: CDR1 MDHEN, CDR2 SYDVKM. The CDR3 has 16 residues. V lost 5 bases to trimming and J lost 2 bases; unmatched junction nucleotides: 8. CDR3 loop: CASSDQTSGVTDTQYF. The CDR3 coding sequence is TGTGCCAGCAGTGATCAGACTAGCGGAGTCACAGATACGCAGTATTTT. Full variable domain (remainder filled in from reference TRBV28 and TRBJ2-3): DVKVTQSSRYLVKRTGEKVFLECVQDMDHENMFWYRQDPGLGLRLIYFSYDVKMKEKGDIPEGYSVSREKKERFSLILESASTNQTSMYLCASSDQTSGVTDTQYFGPGTRLTVL.

This sequence joins TRBV30 and TRBJ1-3; D not resolved. Germline CDR1 and CDR2: GTSNPN and SVGIG (reference sequence). The CDR3 runs to 16 residues. The V end was cut by 0 bases, the J end by 0 bases, with 12 bases between. The CDR3 here is CAWSVGGRASGNTIYF. For the CDR3, the DNA is TGTGCCTGGAGTGTAGGTGGAAGGGCCTCTGGAAACACCATATATTTT.

This chain links TRBV10-1 with TRBJ1-1; D unclear. CDR1 WNHNN and CDR2 SYGVQD come from the germline V gene (reference sequence). The CDR3 length is 13 residues. The ends were cut back, 2 bases at V and 4 bases at J, with 8 bases in the middle. CDR3 nucleotide sequence: TGCGCCAGCAGTGAGGCTGGGAGCACTGAAGCTTTCTTT. This gives the protein CASSEAGSTEAFF.

The chain links TRBV6-5 to TRBJ2-3, with D unresolved. Trimming removed 6 bases from V and 2 bases from J, with 12 bases in between. Looked up from germline, CDR1 is MNHEY and CDR2 is SVGAGI. The CDR3 runs to 14 residues. CDR3 sequence (DNA): TGTGCCAGCAGCCCCGCTGGGATCACAGATACGCAGTATTTT. The encoded protein is CASSPAGITDTQYF.

The chain employs TRBV5-4 and TRBJ2-1; 8 bases match TRBD2. The germline CDR1 and CDR2 sequences are SGHNT and YYREEE (reference sequence). The V and J ends lost 0 bases and 3 bases, in that order; junction bases with no gene match: 5. The CDR3 spans 16 residues. CDR3 in amino acids: CASSLAAGALYNEQFF. For the CDR3, the DNA is TGTGCCAGCAGCTTGGCAGCGGGGGCCCTCTACAATGAGCAGTTCTTC.

This clone was seen a handful of times. The chain couples TRBV4-1 to TRBJ2-2; weak D call: TRBD1 (5 bases). With 3 bases removed from V and 3 bases from J, the gap between germline ends came to 20 bases. The CDR3 is made up of 18 amino acids. Germline assignment: CDR1 MGHRA and CDR2 YSYEKL. The CDR3 reads CASSHPSTETPYTGELFF. Here the CDR3 DNA reads TGCGCCAGCAGCCACCCATCGACAGAGACACCTTACACCGGGGAGCTGTTTTTT.

V usage is TRBV6-5 and J usage is TRBJ2-7, with TRBD1 matching 9 bases. CDR1 MNHEY and CDR2 SVGAGI come from the germline V gene. J was trimmed by 3 bases and V by 5 bases; bases with no gene match: 2. There are 13 residues in the CDR3. CDR3: CASSRDRDYEQYF. The CDR3 DNA reads as TGTGCCAGCAGTCGGGACAGGGACTACGAGCAGTACTTC.

The chain couples TRBV29-1 to TRBJ2-6; tentatively, D is TRBD1 (6 bases). Germline V CDR1 and CDR2: SQVTM, ANQGSEA. Trimming removed 6 bases at V and 0 bases at J, with 9 bases between. This CDR3 has 14 residues. CDR3 sequence (DNA): TGCAGCGTAACAGGGAGCTCTGGGGCCAACGTCCTGACTTTC. It encodes CSVTGSSGANVLTF. The whole variable domain, remainder taken from reference TRBV29-1 and TRBJ2-6, is SAVISQKPSRDICQRGTSLTIQCQVDSQVTMMFWYRQQPGQSLTLIATANQGSEATYESGFVIDKFPISRPNLTFSTLTVSNMSPEDSSIYLCSVTGSSGANVLTFGAGSRLTVL.

The CDR3 region has the DNA TGTGCCTGGAGTGGACTAGTAGTCACCGGGGAGCTGTTTTTT. Translating gives CAWSGLVVTGELFF. V usage is TRBV30 and J usage is TRBJ2-2, with D possibly matching TRBD2 (6 bases). Germline CDR1 is GTSNPN and CDR2 is SVGIG (reference sequence). Trimming took off 1 base at V and 4 bases at J, with 10 bases between the two ends. This CDR3 is built from 14 residues.

The chain joins TRBV6-1 to TRBJ1-6; no definite D call. V gave up 0 bases and J gave up 7 bases, with 1 base separating them. The CDR3 length is 12 residues. In germline, CDR1 is MNHNS, CDR2 SASEGT. The CDR3 reads CASSEANSPLHF. DNA of the CDR3: TGTGCCAGCAGTGAAGCCAATTCACCCCTCCACTTT.

V is TRBV6-6 and J is TRBJ1-1, with D hard to call. Trimming took off 8 bases at V and 0 bases at J, with 10 bases between the two ends. Germline V CDR1 and CDR2: MNHNY, SVGAGI (reference sequence). This CDR3 region has 13 residues. CDR3 sequence (DNA): TGTGCCAGCCCCGGGCCGGTGAACACTGAAGCTTTCTTT. Translating it yields CASPGPVNTEAFF.

The V gene is TRBV2, the J gene TRBJ2-5; tentatively, D is TRBD2 (5 bases). This CDR3 has 14 residues. V shed 5 bases and J shed 4 bases, with 14 bases lying between them. Germline V lookup: CDR1 SNHLY, CDR2 FYNNEI. The CDR3: CASSLTERAETQYF. In DNA, the CDR3 is TGTGCCAGCAGTTTAACGGAGAGGGCAGAGACCCAGTACTTC.

The CDR3 loop is CASSPEGRTPYGYTF. CDR3 in DNA: TGTGCCAGCAGCCCTGAGGGTAGAACACCTTATGGCTACACCTTC. The V gene is TRBV5-5, the J gene TRBJ1-2, with D unresolved. Trimming cost V 4 bases and J 5 bases, with 18 bases left between them. The CDR3 runs to 15 residues. Germline assignment: CDR1 SGHKS and CDR2 YYEKEE (reference sequence).

The chain joins TRBV2 to TRBJ1-4; no clear D. V was clipped by 5 bases and J by 4 bases, with 14 bases between them. The CDR3 loop spans 15 amino acids. Germline CDR1 reads SNHLY; CDR2 reads FYNNEI. CDR3 nucleotide sequence: TGTGCCAGCAGTTTAGCTTTCGGTATTAATGAAAAACTGTTTTTT. Its protein is CASSLAFGINEKLFF.

With regard to this clone: Mismatch with germline at one junction end may stem from a read error. The CDR3 DNA reads as TGTGCTAGCAGCTTATACCTAGGGAGAGAAGCTTTCTTT. This encodes CASSLYLGREAFF. The chain employs TRBV7-7 and TRBJ1-1; no clear D gene. CDR3 length: 13 residues. Germline CDR1 and CDR2: SSHAT and FNYEAQ (reference sequence).

CDR3 DNA sequence: TGTGCCAGCAGTGAAACCCGAGGCAGTGAAAAACTGTTTTTT. It yields the protein CASSETRGSEKLFF. The gene calls are TRBV6-1 and TRBJ1-4; D not resolved. The CDR3 has 14 amino acids. The germline V and J ends were trimmed by 2 bases and 7 bases, with 11 bases remaining between them. The V gene's germline CDR1 is MNHNS and CDR2 SASEGT.